The 4 T cell receptor beta chains presented below share a single source sample, sequenced in a study of blood T cells in healthy people across ages. Sample-barcoded 5' priming and a J-beta primer mix drove a second PCR of roughly 7 to 11 cycles. Via MiXCR, TCRdb re-called the 5' RACE reads, giving one row per CDR3 protein. The sample contains 2 million or so distinct CDR3 sequences, about 49% of which appear only once. Sample: blood. These receptors came from a woman between 40 and 50 years old in good health.

A word on this clonotype: Just one base apart from a much larger clone, this may be a read error. The rearrangement links TRBV29-1 to TRBJ1-2; the D gene is possibly TRBD1 (6 bases). There are 12 residues in the CDR3. CDR1 is SQVTM, CDR2 ANQGSEA, per germline. In DNA form, the CDR3 reads TGCAGCGCCCACGGGGGCGGCTATAGCTACACCTTC. It encodes CSAHGGGYSYTF.

This clonotype has ten or more counts. The J gene is TRBJ1-2, the V gene TRBV29-1; 7 bases align to TRBD1. Germline V CDR1 and CDR2: SQVTM, ANQGSEA. With V trimmed by 7 bases and J by 0 bases, 5 bases remained unmatched. The CDR3 is 13 amino acids. The CDR3 loop is CSAGTDSNYGYTF. CDR3 nucleotides: TGCAGCGCTGGGACAGATTCTAACTATGGCTACACCTTC. The entire variable domain, with the rest obtained from reference TRBV29-1 and TRBJ1-2, is as follows: SAVISQKPSRDICQRGTSLTIQCQVDSQVTMMFWYRQQPGQSLTLIATANQGSEATYESGFVIDKFPISRPNLTFSTLTVSNMSPEDSSIYLCSAGTDSNYGYTFGSGTRLTVV.

This clonotype came up a few times. The chain carries TRBV29-1 and TRBJ2-3, with 15 bases lining up with TRBD2. V lost 6 bases and J lost 6; bases outside the gene matches: 4. This CDR3 contains 14 residues. CDR1 and CDR2 (germline): SQVTM, ANQGSEA. The CDR3 nucleotides read TGCAGCGTGGGACTAGCGGGGGGCCGGGATACGCAGTATTTT. Protein product: CSVGLAGGRDTQYF.

The chain carries TRBV7-2 and TRBJ1-2; no clear D. The CDR3 runs 16 residues. CDR1 SGHTA and CDR2 FQGNSA come from the germline V gene. Trimming pared 4 bases from V and 7 bases from J, leaving 22 bases between. CDR3 in amino acids: CASSSRRGGLGRGYTF. The CDR3 region has the DNA TGTGCCAGCAGCTCTCGACGAGGCGGGTTAGGTCGTGGCTACACCTTC.